The clone carrying this TCR beta chain was picked up one time. Its target is not known. Use of 60 Vbeta and 13 Jbeta primers characterized the PCR. The method was immunoSEQ multiplex PCR; TCRdb's version includes in-frame clones alone and lacks a portion of them. In the table there are about 170,000 clones, around 80% of which are singletons. The data derive from a study of cytomegalovirus exposure and HLA in healthy donors. Across the study: A prior analysis found 117 million unique TCR beta sequences from around 200 million T cells. Study-level points and caveats: Several top significant clusters appeared, in a later analysis, to be linked to common viral pathogens. Donors belonging to an Asian-associated ancestry cluster reportedly showed fewer N-insertions in productive TCRs than the roughly 670-donor mean, according to what a later analysis found. An observed cluster of highly shared sequence variants was recorded as a likely sequencing artifact.

The TCR comes from a woman in her twenties or thirties in good health and CMV-seropositive. The specimen sequenced was PBMCs.

CDR3: CASSHRRGGYNEQFF. The CDR3 DNA sequence: TGTGCCAGCAGCCACAGGAGGGGGGGTTACAATGAGCAGTTCTTC. This chain joins TRBV6-5 and TRBJ2-1, with D maybe TRBD2 (7 bases). CDR3 length: 15 amino acids. The V end lost 6 bases, the J end lost 4 bases, and 16 bases lay between the germline ends. Germline V lookup: CDR1 MNHEY, CDR2 SVGAGI.